The clone carrying this T cell receptor (beta chain) was counted between two and nine times. The antigen is unknown. The CDR3 has 13 residues. The germline gives CDR1 MDHEN, CDR2 SYDVKM. Between the trimmed V and J ends, which lost 6 bases and 0 bases, there was a span of 6 bases. These data are taken from a study of blood T cells in healthy people across ages. Each individual donor underwent a draw of approximately 10 milliliters of peripheral blood. Findings of the study overall: When set beside aged donors, long-lived donors presented more naive CD4+ cells and higher diversity. As age increased, TCR beta diversity per million T cells fell in a roughly linear fashion.

Combining a sample-barcoded 5' primer with a J-beta primer mix, a second PCR ran for 7 to 11 cycles. TCRdb itself ran the 5' RACE reads through MiXCR, one entry per CDR3 protein. The table has fewer than 900,000 distinct CDR3 sequences, around 46% seen once. This sequence originates from a woman aged 55-69 years in good health. This chain uses TRBV28 with TRBJ2-1; unclear D gene. Sequencing input: blood. CDR3 sequence (DNA): TGTGCCAGCAGCGGGCACTCCTACAATGAGCAGTTCTTC. Its translation is CASSGHSYNEQFF.